Each of the 8 T cell receptor beta chains below was sequenced from the same sample in a study of blood T cell repertoires in COVID-19. Profiled with immunoSEQ multiplex PCR; TCRdb holds only in-frame clones, not every one. The sample carries about 160,000 clones, roughly 90% recorded once. Sequencing input: peripheral blood. Every receptor here comes from a young man with COVID-19, enrolled during active disease.

This clone was detected only once. DNA of the CDR3: TGCGCCAGCAGTAATGACAGGGGGCGAGTGGGAAATGAGCAGTTCTTC. It translates to CASSNDRGRVGNEQFF. J is TRBJ2-1 and V is TRBV5-1; the match to TRBD1 covers 10 bases. This CDR3 is 16 amino acids long. Trimming at V came to 5 bases and at J to 7 bases, leaving 12 bases not matched to a gene. The V gene's germline CDR1 is SGHRS and CDR2 YFSETQ.

The V call is TRBV30, the J call TRBJ2-3, with 9 bases that match TRBD2. CDR3 length equals 15 residues. The V gene end was trimmed by 4 bases and the J gene end by 3 bases; junction bases not matched to a gene: 8. CDR1 and CDR2 (germline): GTSNPN, SVGIG (reference sequence). CDR3 in amino acids: CAWIGTSPRTDTQYF. CDR3 nucleotide sequence: TGTGCCTGGATAGGGACTAGCCCAAGGACAGATACGCAGTATTTT.

J is TRBJ1-5 and V is TRBV2; the D gene is possibly TRBD1 (6 bases). Deletions cut 5 bases from V and 3 bases from J, with 11 bases between. This CDR3 contains 14 residues. Germline V lookup: CDR1 SNHLY, CDR2 FYNNEI. DNA for the CDR3: TGTGCCAGCAGTTCACAGGGAAACAATCAGCCCCAGCATTTT. Translated: CASSSQGNNQPQHF.

The rearrangement uses TRBV4-2 and TRBJ2-4, with D possibly being TRBD1 (5 bases). The CDR3 covers 14 residues. Germline lookup yields CDR1 LGHNA and CDR2 YNFKEQ. Trimming removed 0 bases from V and 6 bases from J, with 9 bases in between. The CDR3 here is CASSQDAGINIQYF. The CDR3 coding sequence is TGTGCCAGCAGCCAAGATGCAGGGATAAACATTCAGTACTTC.

The DNA of the CDR3 is TGTGCCAGCAGTGGACTAGCGGGGGGTACCGGGGAGCTGTTTTTT. Translation: CASSGLAGGTGELFF. The chain carries TRBV27 and TRBJ2-2; 14 bases line up with TRBD2. Looked up from germline, CDR1 is MNHEY and CDR2 is SMNVEV (reference sequence). V was clipped by 5 bases and J by 5 bases; unmatched bases: 1. The CDR3 runs to 15 residues.

The V call is TRBV6-5, the J call TRBJ1-3, with a weak D call TRBD1 (5 bases). Germline V gene sequence: CDR1 MNHEY, CDR2 SVGAGI. The V end lost 4 bases, the J end lost 3 bases, and 10 bases lay between the germline ends. This CDR3 is built from 14 residues. CDR3 loop: CASSSPGVGNTIYF. CDR3 in DNA: TGTGCCAGCAGTTCGCCGGGGGTTGGAAACACCATATATTTT.

The genes are TRBV18 and TRBJ1-2, with a tentative D call TRBD1 (6 bases). The CDR3 loop spans 17 amino acids. V lost 6 bases and J 1 base, leaving 21 bases between the germline ends. The germline gives CDR1 KGHSH, CDR2 LQKENI. The CDR3 DNA follows: TGTGCCAGCTCCTTACTAGCGGACAGCTTTCTTAACTATGGCTACACCTTC. Protein product: CASSLLADSFLNYGYTF. Full variable domain (outside the CDR3, taken from reference TRBV18 and TRBJ1-2): NAGVMQNPRHLVRRRGQEARLRCSPMKGHSHVYWYRQLPEEGLKFMVYLQKENIIDESGMPKERFSAEFPKEGPSILRIQQVVRGDSAAYFCASSLLADSFLNYGYTFGSGTRLTVV.

The rearrangement uses TRBV12-3 or TRBV12-4 and TRBJ1-4; D is unresolved. Deletions cut 3 bases from V and 7 bases from J, with 3 bases between. The CDR3 runs 11 residues. CDR3 protein: CASSFLEKLFF. CDR3 coding DNA: TGTGCCAGCAGTTTTCTTGAAAAACTGTTTTTT.